This T cell receptor (beta chain) derives from a study of response to subunit inactivated influenza vaccine (dated by TCRdb to 2017 to 2018). At the level of the whole study: To follow how T cells responded to a trivalent subunit inactivated influenza vaccine, the researchers relied on deep quantitative profiling of the T cell receptor repertoire. Overall study results and their limits: According to the authors, only a limited number of new T cells may be recruited by each seasonal influenza vaccination.

Measured from the cysteine to the phenylalanine, the CDR3 is 15 residues long. This entry keeps only the CDR3 DNA: 45 bases, framed from base 1. At the junction V is shortened by 5 bases and J by 3 bases, with 11 bases in between. From the germline V gene (reference sequence), CDR1 is SEHNR and CDR2 is FQNEAQ. On this clonotype itself: Its cognate antigen has yet to be identified. It has no much larger one-base neighbor in the sample; base qualities were not kept.

The library was produced with RT-PCR. The reads were generated on an Illumina HiSeq 2500. The raw public data were reprocessed by TCRdb itself: fastp quality trimming at Q25, MiXCR clonotype calling, in-frame beta chains only. Each entry is one CDR3 protein sequence, shown with its most common DNA and genes. Within this sample are about 780,000 distinct CDR3 sequences, with 18% of them counted one time only. 11% of the sample is in the top ten clones. The TCR was taken from a man in his fifties or sixties who received an inactivated influenza vaccine. Donor details come from another sample of the same person, matched by shared clones. The material was PBMCs from blood, obtained 5 to 6 days after vaccination. The chain links TRBV7-9 with TRBJ2-6; the D gene assignment is ambiguous. The nucleotides are TGTGCCAGCAGCCTTATGCCCGATGGGGCCAACGTCCTGACTTTC. Translated, it gives CASSLMPDGANVLTF.